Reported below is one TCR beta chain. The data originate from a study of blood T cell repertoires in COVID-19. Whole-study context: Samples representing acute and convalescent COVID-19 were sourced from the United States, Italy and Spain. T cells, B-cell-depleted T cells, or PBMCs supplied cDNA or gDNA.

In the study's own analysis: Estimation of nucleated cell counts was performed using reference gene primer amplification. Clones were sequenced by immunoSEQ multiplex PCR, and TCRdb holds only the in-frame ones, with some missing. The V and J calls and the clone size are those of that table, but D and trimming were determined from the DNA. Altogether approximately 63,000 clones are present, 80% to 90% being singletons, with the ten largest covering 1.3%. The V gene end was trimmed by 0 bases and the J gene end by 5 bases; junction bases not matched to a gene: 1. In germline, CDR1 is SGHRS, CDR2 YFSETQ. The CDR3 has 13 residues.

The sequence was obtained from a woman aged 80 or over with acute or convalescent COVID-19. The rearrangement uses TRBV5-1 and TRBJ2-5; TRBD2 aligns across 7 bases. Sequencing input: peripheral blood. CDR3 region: CASSLGSGETQYF. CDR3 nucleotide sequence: TGCGCCAGCAGCTTGGGTAGCGGGGAGACCCAGTACTTC.